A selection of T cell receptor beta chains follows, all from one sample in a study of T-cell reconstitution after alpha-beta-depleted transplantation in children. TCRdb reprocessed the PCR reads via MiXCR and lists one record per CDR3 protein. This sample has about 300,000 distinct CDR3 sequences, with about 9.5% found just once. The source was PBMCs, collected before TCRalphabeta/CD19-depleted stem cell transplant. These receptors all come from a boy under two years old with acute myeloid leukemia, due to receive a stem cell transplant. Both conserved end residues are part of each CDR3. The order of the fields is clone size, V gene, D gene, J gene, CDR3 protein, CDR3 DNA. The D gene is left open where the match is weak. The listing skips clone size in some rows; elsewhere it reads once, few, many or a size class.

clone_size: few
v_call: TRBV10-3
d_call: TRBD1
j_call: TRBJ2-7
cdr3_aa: CAISDVRDRGREQYF
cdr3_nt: TGTGCCATCAGTGATGTCCGGGACAGGGGGCGAGAGCAGTACTTC

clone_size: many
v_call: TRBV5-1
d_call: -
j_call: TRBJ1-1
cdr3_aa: CASSLSRIGNTEAFF
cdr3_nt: TGCGCCAGCAGCTTGTCCCGGATTGGGAACACTGAAGCTTTCTTT

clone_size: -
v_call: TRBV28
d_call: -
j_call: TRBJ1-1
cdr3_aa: CASSSEIQLMNTEAFF
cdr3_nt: TGTGCCAGCAGTTCAGAGATTCAACTAATGAACACTGAAGCTTTCTTT

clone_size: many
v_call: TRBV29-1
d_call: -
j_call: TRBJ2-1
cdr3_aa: CSVESYRGGSYNEQFF
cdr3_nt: TGCAGCGTTGAATCCTACAGGGGAGGTTCCTACAATGAGCAGTTCTTC

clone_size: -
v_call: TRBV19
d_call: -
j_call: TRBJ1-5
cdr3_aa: CASKAVYQPQHF
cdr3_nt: TGTGCCAGTAAGGCGGTCTATCAGCCCCAGCATTTT

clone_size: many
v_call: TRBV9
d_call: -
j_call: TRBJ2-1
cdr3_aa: CASSVAGQPNSYNEQFF
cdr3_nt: TGTGCCAGCAGCGTAGCTGGGCAGCCAAACTCCTACAATGAGCAGTTCTTC

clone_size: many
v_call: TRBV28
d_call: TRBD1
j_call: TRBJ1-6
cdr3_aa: CASISYRQGLNSPLHF
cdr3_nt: TGTGCCAGCATCAGCTATCGACAGGGACTTAATTCACCCCTCCACTTT

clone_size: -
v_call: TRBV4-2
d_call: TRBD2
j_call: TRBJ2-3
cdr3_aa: CASSDWLAGATDTQYF
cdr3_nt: TGTGCCAGCAGCGATTGGCTAGCGGGAGCCACAGATACGCAGTATTTT

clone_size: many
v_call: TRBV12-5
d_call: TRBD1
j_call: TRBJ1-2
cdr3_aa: CASGLGGTGIKGYTF
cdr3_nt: TGTGCTAGTGGTTTGGGGGGGACAGGGATAAAGGGCTACACCTTC

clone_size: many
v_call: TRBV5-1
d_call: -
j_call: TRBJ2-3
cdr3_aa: CASPTSGDTQYF
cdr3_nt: TGCGCCAGCCCTACTTCGGGAGATACGCAGTATTTT

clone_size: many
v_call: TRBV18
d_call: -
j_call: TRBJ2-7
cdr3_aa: CASSITSSYEQYF
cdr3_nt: TGTGCCAGCTCAATCACAAGCTCCTACGAGCAGTACTTC

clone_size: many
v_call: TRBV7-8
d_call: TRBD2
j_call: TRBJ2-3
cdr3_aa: CASSPAGPTDTQYF
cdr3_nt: TGTGCCAGCAGCCCAGCGGGGCCCACAGATACGCAGTATTTT

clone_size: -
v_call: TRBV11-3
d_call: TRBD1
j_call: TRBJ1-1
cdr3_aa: CASSLVQGLNTEAFF
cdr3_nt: TGTGCCAGCAGCTTAGTACAGGGGTTGAACACTGAAGCTTTCTTT

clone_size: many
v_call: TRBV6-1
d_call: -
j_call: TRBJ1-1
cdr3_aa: CASYPKLLNTEAFF
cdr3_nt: TGTGCCAGCTACCCCAAACTTCTGAACACTGAAGCTTTCTTT

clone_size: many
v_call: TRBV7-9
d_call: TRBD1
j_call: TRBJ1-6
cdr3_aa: CASSDPTGGNSPLHF
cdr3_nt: TGTGCCAGCAGCGACCCGACAGGGGGGAATTCACCCCTCCACTTT

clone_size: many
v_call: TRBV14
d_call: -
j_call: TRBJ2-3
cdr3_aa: CASSQEVGGDTQYF
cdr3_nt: TGTGCCAGCAGCCAAGAAGTAGGAGGAGACACGCAGTATTTT

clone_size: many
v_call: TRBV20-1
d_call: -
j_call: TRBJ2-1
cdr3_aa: CSASLSSYNEQFF
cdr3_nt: TGCAGTGCTAGCCTTAGCTCCTACAATGAGCAGTTCTTC

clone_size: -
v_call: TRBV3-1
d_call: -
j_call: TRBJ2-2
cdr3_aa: CACCLPPRPVKGSGELFF
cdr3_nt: TGTGCCTGCTGTTTGCCCCCTCGACCTGTAAAGGGATCCGGGGAGCTGTTTTTT

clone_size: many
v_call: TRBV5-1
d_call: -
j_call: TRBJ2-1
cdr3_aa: CASSLAATLPIGNEQFF
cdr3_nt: TGCGCCAGCAGCTTGGCCGCAACCCTCCCCATAGGCAATGAGCAGTTCTTC

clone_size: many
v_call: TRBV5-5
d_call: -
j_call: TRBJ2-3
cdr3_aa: CASSSRPSTDTQYF
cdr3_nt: TGTGCCAGCAGCTCTAGGCCCAGCACAGATACGCAGTATTTT

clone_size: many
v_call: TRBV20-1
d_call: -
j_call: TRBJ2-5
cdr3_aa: CSAGEGGETQYF
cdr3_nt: TGCAGTGCTGGGGAGGGGGGAGAGACCCAGTACTTC

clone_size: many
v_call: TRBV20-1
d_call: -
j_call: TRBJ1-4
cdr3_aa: CSARGLEKLFF
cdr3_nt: TGCAGTGCCCGGGGACTAGAAAAACTGTTTTTT

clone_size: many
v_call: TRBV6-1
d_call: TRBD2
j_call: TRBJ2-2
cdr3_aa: CVGLAENTGELFF
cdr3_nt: TGTGTCGGACTAGCGGAGAACACCGGGGAGCTGTTTTTT

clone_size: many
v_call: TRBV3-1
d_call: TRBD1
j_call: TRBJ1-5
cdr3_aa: CASSLGQNNQPQHF
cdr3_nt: TGTGCCAGCAGCCTGGGACAGAACAATCAGCCCCAGCATTTT

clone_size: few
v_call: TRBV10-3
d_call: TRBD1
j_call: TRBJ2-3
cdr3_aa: CAIGTGTADRATDTQYF
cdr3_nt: TGTGCCATCGGAACCGGGACAGCCGACCGGGCCACAGATACGCAGTATTTT

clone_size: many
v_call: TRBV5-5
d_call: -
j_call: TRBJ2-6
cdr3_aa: CASSLDGLLSGANVLTF
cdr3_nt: TGTGCCAGCAGCTTGGATGGTCTTCTATCTGGGGCCAACGTCCTGACTTTC

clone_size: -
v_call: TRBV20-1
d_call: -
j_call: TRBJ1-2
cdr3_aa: CSARAQTPTAIYGYTF
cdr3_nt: TGCAGTGCTAGAGCACAGACGCCGACAGCCATCTATGGCTACACCTTC

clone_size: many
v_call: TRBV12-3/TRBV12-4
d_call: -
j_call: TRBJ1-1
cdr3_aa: CASSFAREAFF
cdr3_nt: TGTGCCAGCAGTTTCGCCAGGGAAGCTTTCTTT

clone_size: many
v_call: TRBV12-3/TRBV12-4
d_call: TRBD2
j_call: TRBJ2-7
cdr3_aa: CASSPGTSGNPEQYF
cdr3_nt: TGTGCCAGCAGCCCTGGGACTAGCGGGAATCCCGAGCAGTACTTC

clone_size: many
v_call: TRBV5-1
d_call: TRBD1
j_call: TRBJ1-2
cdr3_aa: CASSLGTGEGYGYTF
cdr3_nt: TGCGCCAGCAGCTTGGGGACAGGGGAAGGCTATGGCTACACCTTC

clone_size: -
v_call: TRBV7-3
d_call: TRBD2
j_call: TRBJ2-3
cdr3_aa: CASGIGVAGADTQYF
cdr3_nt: TGTGCCAGCGGAATCGGGGTAGCGGGAGCAGATACGCAGTATTTT